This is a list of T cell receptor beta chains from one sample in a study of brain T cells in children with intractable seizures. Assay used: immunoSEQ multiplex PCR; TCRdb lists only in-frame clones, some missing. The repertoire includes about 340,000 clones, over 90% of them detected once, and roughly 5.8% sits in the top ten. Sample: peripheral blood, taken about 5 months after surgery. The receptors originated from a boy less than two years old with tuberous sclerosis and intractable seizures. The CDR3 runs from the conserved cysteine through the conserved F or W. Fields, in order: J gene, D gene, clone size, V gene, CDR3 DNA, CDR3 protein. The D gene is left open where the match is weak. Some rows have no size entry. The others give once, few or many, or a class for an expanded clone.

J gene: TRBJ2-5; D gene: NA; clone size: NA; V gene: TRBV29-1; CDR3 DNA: TGCAGCGTTGAACCAGGGTCGGAGACCCAGTACTTC; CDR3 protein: CSVEPGSETQYF
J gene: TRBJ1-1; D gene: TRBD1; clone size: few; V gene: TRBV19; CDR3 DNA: TGTGCCAGTAGTAGACAGGGTGTAATTGAAGCTTTCTTT; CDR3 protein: CASSRQGVIEAFF
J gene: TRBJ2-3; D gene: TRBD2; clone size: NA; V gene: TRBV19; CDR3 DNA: TGTGCCAGTAGGGACGGGGCTAGCGGGAGTCCCCGTAATACGCAGTATTTT; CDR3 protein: CASRDGASGSPRNTQYF
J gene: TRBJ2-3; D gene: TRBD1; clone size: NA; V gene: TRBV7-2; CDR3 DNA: TGTGCCAGCAGCTTATTAGGGGGCCTCCCAGATACGCAGTATTTT; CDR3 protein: CASSLLGGLPDTQYF
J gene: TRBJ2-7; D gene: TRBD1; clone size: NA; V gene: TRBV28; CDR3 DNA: TGTGCCAGCAGTTTAGGTGGGACAGGGTCGACCTACGAGCAGTACTTC; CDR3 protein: CASSLGGTGSTYEQYF
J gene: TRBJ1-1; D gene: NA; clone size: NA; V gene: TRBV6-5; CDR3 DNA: TGTGCCAGCAGTTACTCGGTGCCAGGTGTGGGGGGGTCGGCTTTCTTT; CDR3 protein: CASSYSVPGVGGSAFF
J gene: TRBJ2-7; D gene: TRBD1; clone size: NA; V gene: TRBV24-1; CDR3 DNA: TGTGCCACCAGTGATCCCGGGACAGGGGCTTACGAGCAGTACTTC; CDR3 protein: CATSDPGTGAYEQYF
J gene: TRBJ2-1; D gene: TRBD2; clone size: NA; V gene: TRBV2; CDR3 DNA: TGTGCCAGCAACGAAGGGGCTAGCGGGAGGGTTGTCAATGAGCAGTTCTTC; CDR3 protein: CASNEGASGRVVNEQFF
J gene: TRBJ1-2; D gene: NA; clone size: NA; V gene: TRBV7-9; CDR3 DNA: TGTGCCAGCAGCTTAGGCGGCTATGGCTACACCTTC; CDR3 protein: CASSLGGYGYTF
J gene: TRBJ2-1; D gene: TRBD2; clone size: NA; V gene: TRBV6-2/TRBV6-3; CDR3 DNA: TGTGCCAGCAGTTATTTGTCCGGGGCGGGAGGCTTCTACAATGAGCAGTTCTTC; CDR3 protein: CASSYLSGAGGFYNEQFF
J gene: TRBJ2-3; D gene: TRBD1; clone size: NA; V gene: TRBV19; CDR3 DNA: TGTGCCAGTAGGGACAGGGGGCGCCCCACAGATACGCAGTATTTT; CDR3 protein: CASRDRGRPTDTQYF
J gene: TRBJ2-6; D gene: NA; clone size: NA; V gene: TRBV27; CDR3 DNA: TGTGCCAGTACAAAGAGCTCTGGGGCCAACGTCCTGACTTTC; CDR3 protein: CASTKSSGANVLTF
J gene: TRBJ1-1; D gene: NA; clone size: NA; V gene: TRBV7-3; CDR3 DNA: TGTGCCAGCAGCCCCGGACAGCAGCACACTGAAGCTTTCTTT; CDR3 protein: CASSPGQQHTEAFF
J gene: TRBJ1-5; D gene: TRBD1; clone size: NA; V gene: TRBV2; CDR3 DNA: TGTGCCAGCAGTACTGGACAGGGTTATCAGCCCCAGCATTTT; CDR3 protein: CASSTGQGYQPQHF
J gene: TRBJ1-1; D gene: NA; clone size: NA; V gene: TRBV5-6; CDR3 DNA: TGTGCCAGCAGCTCGGGGAACACTGAAGCTTTCTTT; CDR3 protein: CASSSGNTEAFF